Described below is a single T cell receptor (beta chain) sequence and its context. Its matching antigen is unknown. The data derive from a study of CXCR3-negative and CXCR3-positive naive CD8 T cells. There are 15 residues in the CDR3. Germline values: CDR1 LGHDT, CDR2 YNNKEL (reference sequence). Study conclusions and caveats: Against CXCR3-negative naive cells, CXCR3-positive naive cells showed more hydrophobic TRB CDR3s. Memory cells showed distinct TRBV-TRBJ patterns, while the two naive subsets matched. In both naive subsets diversity was comparably high, whereas memory CD8+ cells showed much lower diversity.

UMI-tagged TRB cDNA libraries were built via 5' RACE. From its re-call of the 5' RACE reads, TCRdb lists each CDR3 protein once, without DNA. The specimen's table records over 95,000 distinct CDR3 sequences. The receptor was derived from a human donor in good health. Some clones in this sample may be carry-over from other donors' samples. The chain links TRBV3-1 to TRBJ2-7; no DNA is available, so the TRBD1 call from TCRdb remains unchecked. The sequencing input was naive CXCR3+ CD8+ T cells from blood. As to subset: CD45RO-CCR7+CD27+CD95- naive CD8+ T cells expressing CXCR3 (TNR3+). The CDR3 region is CASSSVPTSSDEQYF.